This TCR beta chain is drawn from a study of shared T cell receptors in the human thymus. Sequencing used immunoSEQ multiplex PCR; TCRdb keeps in-frame clones, though not all of them. In the table there are fewer than 700,000 clones, around nine tenths of which are singletons. Germline V lookup: CDR1 SGHTA, CDR2 FQGNSA. J lost 7 bases, V lost 1 base, and 0 bases had no gene match. This CDR3 has 13 amino acids. This sample also appeared in a second study, on human thymus T cells. According to that study: Thymic repertoires from unrelated individuals overlapped highly, related research reported.

Input material: thymocytes. This clonotype was sampled from a boy under three years old with a congenital heart defect. The rearrangement links TRBV7-2 to TRBJ1-3; 8 bases align to TRBD1. CDR3 protein: CASSLGQGNTIYF. The CDR3 DNA reads TGTGCCAGCAGCTTAGGACAGGGGAACACCATATATTTT. Complete variable domain (other parts from reference TRBV7-2 and TRBJ1-3): GAGVSQSPSNKVTEKGKDVELRCDPISGHTALYWYRQSLGQGLEFLIYFQGNSAPDKSGLPSDRFSAERTGGSVSTLTIQRTQQEDSAVYLCASSLGQGNTIYFGEGSWLTVV.